This T cell receptor beta chain was profiled in a study of T cells in Graves' hyperthyroidism and ophthalmopathy. Amplification of TCR beta CDR3 regions used RNA as the template. The TCR CDR3 first-round RT-PCR relied on the HTBI primer set. MiXCR was run by TCRdb on the multiplex PCR reads, yielding one entry per CDR3 protein. The data contain hundreds of thousands of distinct CDR3 sequences, 14% to 15% of them singletons. The V end lost 4 bases, the J end lost 3 bases, and 13 bases lay between the germline ends. Germline loops: CDR1 LNHDA, CDR2 SQIVND (reference sequence). The CDR3 sequence is 14 residues long. Pregnant or lactating patients were excluded, as were those with uncontrolled infection or other autoimmune disease.

This sequence joins TRBV19 and TRBJ2-7, with no clear D. The sample was blood. The TCR originated in a woman aged 40 to 55 with Graves' ophthalmopathy. The CDR3 bases are TGTGCCAGTAGTACACCTACTGAACTCTACGAGCAGTACTTC. Protein product: CASSTPTELYEQYF.